This TCR beta chain was sequenced during a study of long-term antiretroviral therapy in people with HIV. With survey level as its setting, the immunoSEQ assay was v3.0. Profiled with immunoSEQ multiplex PCR; TCRdb holds only in-frame clones, not every one. The sample has over 30,000 clones; around nine tenths are singletons. Samples held roughly 0.85-11 million cryopreserved PBMC before DNA extraction. CDR1 and CDR2 from the germline V gene are SNHLY and FYNNEI. This CDR3 has 15 amino acids. Trimming at V came to 6 bases and at J to 7 bases, leaving 6 bases not matched to a gene. V gene TRBV2 combines with J gene TRBJ2-1; 13 bases map to TRBD2. This material consisted of unsorted PBMCs, taken 1.1 years after starting antiretroviral therapy. The TCR originated in a man aged 18 to 30 with HIV. In nucleotides, the CDR3 is TGTGCCAGCAGGAGACTAGCGGGGGGAGTTAATGAGCAGTTCTTC. Translating gives CASRRLAGGVNEQFF.